The next 7 T cell receptor beta chains were all read from a single sample in a study of cytomegalovirus exposure and HLA in healthy donors. The PCR was carried out with 60 Vbeta primers and 13 Jbeta primers. The table came from immunoSEQ multiplex PCR; TCRdb's copy has only in-frame clones and leaves some out. The repertoire has 250,000 to 350,000 clones, 86% of them found once; the top ten carry roughly 4%. Source material: PBMCs. The receptors were gathered from a man aged 35 to 55 in good health and CMV-seropositive.

This clone has only a few counts. This chain uses TRBV4-1 with TRBJ2-3; no reliable D call. Germline V gene data show CDR1 as MGHRA and CDR2 as YSYEKL. Trimming pared 0 bases from V and 0 bases from J, leaving 13 bases between. CDR3 length: 17 amino acids. The CDR3 region has the DNA TGCGCCAGCAGCCAAGAGTACCCCACTATAAGCACAGATACGCAGTATTTT. It is translated as CASSQEYPTISTDTQYF.

In this sample, this clone turned up a few times. The chain has TRBV30 and TRBJ1-5; possibly TRBD1 for D (5 bases). V was pared by 0 bases and J by 0 bases, with 12 bases between. Germline V gives CDR1 GTSNPN, CDR2 SVGIG (reference sequence). CDR3 length: 16 amino acids. CDR3 sequence (DNA): TGTGCCTGGAGTGTACGGGTAGGGGTTAGCAATCAGCCCCAGCATTTT. This codes for CAWSVRVGVSNQPQHF. Filled out from reference TRBV30 and TRBJ1-5, the complete variable domain reads SQTIHQWPATLVQPVGSPLSLECTVEGTSNPNLYWYRQAAGRGLQLLFYSVGIGQISSEVPQNLSASRPQDRQFILSSKKLLLSDSGFYLCAWSVRVGVSNQPQHFGDGTRLSIL.

The chain has TRBV9 and TRBJ1-2, with TRBD1 matching 7 bases. Germline V gene sequence: CDR1 SGDLS, CDR2 YYNGEE. The CDR3 totals 12 residues. Unmatched junction bases numbered 3, after V lost 4 bases and J lost 6 bases. The CDR3 loop is CASSTTGDGYTF. As DNA, the CDR3 is TGTGCCAGCAGCACAACAGGGGATGGCTACACCTTC.

The gene calls are TRBV4-1 and TRBJ2-1; 11 nucleotides line up with TRBD2. J lost 8 bases, V lost 4 bases, and 10 bases had no gene match. CDR3 length: 16 residues. CDR1 is MGHRA, CDR2 YSYEKL, per germline. CDR3 sequence: CASSRRLAGTVDEQFF. CDR3 in DNA: TGCGCCAGCAGCCGCCGACTAGCGGGAACGGTGGATGAGCAGTTCTTC.

The chain recombines TRBV28 with TRBJ1-1; possibly TRBD1 for D (5 bases). Germline V gene sequence: CDR1 MDHEN, CDR2 SYDVKM. This CDR3 contains 16 residues. Trimming left V 6 bases short and J 4 bases short, with 21 bases between. The CDR3 DNA reads as TGTGCCAGCAGCATAGGACGACAGATTTCGGGCACTGAAGCTTTCTTT. Its protein product is CASSIGRQISGTEAFF.

The rearrangement joins TRBV2 to TRBJ1-3; D ambiguous. The CDR3 is 15 residues long. V lost 2 bases and J 0 bases, leaving 8 bases between the germline ends. Per the germline V gene, CDR1 is SNHLY and CDR2 is FYNNEI. The CDR3 DNA is TGTGCCAGCAGTGAACCCACGAGCTCTGGAAACACCATATATTTT. Its protein product is CASSEPTSSGNTIYF.

The CDR3: CASSWTGAVNQPQHF. CDR3 bases: TGCGCCAGCAGCTGGACAGGGGCGGTCAATCAGCCCCAGCATTTT. V usage is TRBV5-1 and J usage is TRBJ1-5, with 9 positions matching TRBD1. The V segment lost 3 bases and the J segment 3 bases; nucleotides outside the gene matches: 4. The CDR3 runs to 15 residues. Germline-derived CDR1 and CDR2 are SGHRS and YFSETQ.